These 6 T cell receptor beta chains came from one sample sequenced in a study of CD8 T cells in ankylosing spondylitis. TCRdb reprocessed the 5' RACE reads via MiXCR and lists one record per CDR3 protein. The sample records about 160,000 distinct CDR3 sequences, roughly 18% being singletons. The source material was blood, either unsorted or a sorted T cell fraction (not recorded which). These receptors originate from a male donor with ankylosing spondylitis or in good health (not recorded which).

The chain uses TRBV9 and TRBJ1-5; no reliable D call. Germline-derived CDR1 and CDR2 are SGDLS and YYNGEE. V was clipped by 0 bases and J by 9 bases, with 10 bases between them. The CDR3 is 13 amino acids. CDR3 DNA sequence: TGTGCCAGCAGCGTAGAACCGACGCCGCCCCAGCATTTT. Residues: CASSVEPTPPQHF.

This clonotype was seen many times. The V call is TRBV29-1, the J call TRBJ2-1, with TRBD2 matching 11 bases. This CDR3 is 14 amino acids long. CDR1 and CDR2 from the germline V gene are SQVTM and ANQGSEA. The trim removed 2 bases at V and 6 bases at J, leaving 3 bases unmatched. The CDR3 is CSVEKGLAVNEQFF. CDR3 nucleotide sequence: TGCAGCGTTGAAAAGGGACTAGCGGTCAATGAGCAGTTCTTC.

In this sample, this clonotype turned up a few times. The rearrangement joins TRBV19 to TRBJ2-5; D is perhaps TRBD1 or TRBD2 (6 bases each). Between the trimmed V and J ends, which lost 4 bases and 2 bases, there was a span of 14 bases. Germline loops: CDR1 LNHDA, CDR2 SQIVND (reference sequence). This CDR3 spans 15 amino acids. The CDR3, as DNA: TGTGCCAGTAGTAAGGGGGGTATTCCTCAAGAGACCCAGTACTTC. This encodes CASSKGGIPQETQYF.

Many counts were recorded for this clonotype. The chain has TRBV6-5 and TRBJ1-2; unclear D gene. Between the trimmed V and J ends, which lost 0 bases and 0 bases, there was a span of 14 bases. Germline V lookup: CDR1 MNHEY, CDR2 SVGAGI. CDR3 length: 17 residues. CDR3 residues: CASSYSIIGRPNYGYTF. The CDR3 DNA reads as TGTGCCAGCAGTTACTCGATAATCGGGAGACCTAACTATGGCTACACCTTC.

The V and J genes are TRBV5-1 and TRBJ2-6, with no clear D. Germline values: CDR1 SGHRS, CDR2 YFSETQ. This CDR3 contains 16 residues. V lost 0 bases to trimming and J lost 0 bases, with 7 bases between them. CDR3 sequence: CASSLVSSSGANVLTF. As DNA, the CDR3 is TGCGCCAGCAGCTTGGTATCGTCCTCTGGGGCCAACGTCCTGACTTTC.

The chain employs TRBV2 and TRBJ2-1; 7 bases match TRBD2. Germline CDR1 and CDR2: SNHLY and FYNNEI. V trimming: 8 bases; J trimming: 0 bases; junction bases outside the gene matches: 7. The CDR3 consists of 15 residues. CDR3 DNA: TGTGCCAGCCTTCCTCGCGGGAGCTCCTACAATGAGCAGTTCTTC. It specifies CASLPRGSSYNEQFF.